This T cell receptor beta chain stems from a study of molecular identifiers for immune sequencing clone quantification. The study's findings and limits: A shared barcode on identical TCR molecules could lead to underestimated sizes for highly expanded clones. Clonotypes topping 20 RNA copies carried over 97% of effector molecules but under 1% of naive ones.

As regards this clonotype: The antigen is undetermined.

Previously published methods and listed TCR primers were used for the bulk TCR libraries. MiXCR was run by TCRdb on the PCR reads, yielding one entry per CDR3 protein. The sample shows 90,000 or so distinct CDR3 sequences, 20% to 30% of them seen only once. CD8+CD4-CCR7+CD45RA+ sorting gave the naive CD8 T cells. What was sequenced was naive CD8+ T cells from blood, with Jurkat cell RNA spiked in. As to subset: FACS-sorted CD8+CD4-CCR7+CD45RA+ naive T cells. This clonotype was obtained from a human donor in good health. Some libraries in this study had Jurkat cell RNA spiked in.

DNA for the CDR3: TGTGCCAGCAGCCAAGATAGTCCGCCCCAGCATTTT. Translating gives CASSQDSPPQHF. V and J are TRBV4-2 and TRBJ1-5; unclear D gene. Germline-derived CDR1 and CDR2 are LGHNA and YNFKEQ. V lost 0 bases and J lost 9, with 6 bases in between. The CDR3 is made up of 12 amino acids.